The next 10 T cell receptor beta chains were all read from a single sample in a study of T-cell reconstitution after alpha-beta-depleted transplantation in children (dated by TCRdb to about 2016). What the work shows at the level of the full study, not this receptor alone: Over subsequent months, a decline in hyperexpanded clone frequencies was noted, and after one year, T-cell counts and TCRbeta diversity were mostly ascribed to newly produced T cells.

These receptors lack a known antigen. What the treatment or condition label conveys for this sample: allogeneic hematopoietic cell transplantation with graft depleted of TCRalphabeta T cells and CD19 B cells. Library generation was performed with PCR. Sequencing relied on an Illumina HiSeq 2500. TCR library preparation used molecular barcoding, with unique molecular identifiers applied to normalize quantification of the TCRbeta repertoire. The public reads were reprocessed in TCRdb via fastp at Q25 and MiXCR, keeping in-frame beta chains. Rows merge per CDR3 protein into single entries with the most common DNA and genes. The sample table holds approximately 300,000 distinct CDR3 sequences, of which approximately 7.3% were seen once. The top ten clones comprise about 9.1% of the sample. This specimen consisted of peripheral blood, obtained 360 days after TCRalphabeta/CD19-depleted stem cell transplant. The origin of the receptors is a female patient aged 2-9 years who had a stem cell transplant for Fanconi anemia, so the T cells may come from the graft donor.

This clonotype was seen many times. This chain connects TRBV28 to TRBJ2-7; D is unresolved. Germline V lookup: CDR1 MDHEN, CDR2 SYDVKM. V was shortened by 5 bases and J by 5 bases, with 7 bases between the two germline ends. This CDR3 spans 11 amino acids. This CDR3 reads CASSKYHEQYV. CDR3 in DNA: TGTGCCAGCAGTAAGTACCACGAGCAGTACGTC.

This clonotype was counted ten times or more. The J gene is TRBJ2-2, the V gene TRBV4-1, with 12 positions matching TRBD2. The CDR3 covers 18 residues. Per the germline V gene, CDR1 is MGHRA and CDR2 is YSYEKL. Trimming took 2 bases from V and 7 from J; bases not matched to a gene: 11. The CDR3 nucleotides are TGCGCCAGCAGCCAAAGGCGGCCTAGCGGGAGGGCCCACGGGGAGCTGTTTTTT. The encoded protein is CASSQRRPSGRAHGELFF.

This clonotype turned up a few times. Written as DNA, the CDR3 is TGCAGTGCTAGTGTCAATCAGGGAAATCAGCCCCAGCATTTT. Protein: CSASVNQGNQPQHF. The rearrangement uses TRBV20-1 and TRBJ1-5, with a possible D match to TRBD1 (5 bases). CDR1 is DFQATT and CDR2 is SNEGSKA in the germline V gene (reference sequence). The CDR3 runs to 14 residues. V was trimmed by 3 bases and J by 4 bases, leaving 13 bases between them.

The V and J genes are TRBV9 and TRBJ2-5; D is perhaps TRBD1 or TRBD2 (6 bases each). The CDR3 extends over 15 amino acids. The germline V and J ends were trimmed by 0 bases and 5 bases, with 14 bases remaining between them. Germline V gives CDR1 SGDLS, CDR2 YYNGEE. CDR3 sequence reads: CASSVVGGGVETQYF. The CDR3 bases are TGTGCCAGCAGCGTAGTTGGAGGGGGAGTGGAGACCCAGTACTTC.

This clonotype was observed many times. This chain links TRBV5-1 with TRBJ2-6; D might be TRBD2 (5 bases). The germline V gene encodes CDR1 SGHRS and CDR2 YFSETQ. This CDR3 has 12 amino acids. Trimming shortened V by 0 bases and J by 15 bases, and 10 bases separated the two germline ends. The CDR3 reads CASSLERVGLTF. DNA for the CDR3: TGCGCCAGCAGCTTGGAGAGGGTTGGCCTGACTTTC.

This clonotype appeared a single time. Possible read error: a much larger clone is one base away. The rearrangement links TRBV19 to TRBJ2-3; D is uncertain. Per germline, CDR1 LNHDA and CDR2 SQIVND (reference sequence). The V gene lost 2 bases and the J gene lost 0 bases, with 18 bases spanning the gap. There are 18 residues in the CDR3. In nucleotides, the CDR3 is TGTGCCAGTAGTATAAAAGCCCGCGATTCTATTAGCACAGATACGCAGTATTTT. It yields the protein CASSIKARDSISTDTQYF.

Only a few counts were recorded for this clonotype. V usage is TRBV5-5 and J usage is TRBJ2-7; D is unresolved. Looked up from germline, CDR1 is SGHKS and CDR2 is YYEKEE (reference sequence). Between the trimmed V and J ends, which lost 2 bases and 7 bases, there was a span of 10 bases. The CDR3 covers 12 residues. The CDR3, as DNA: TGTGCCAGCAGCTTCTGGTTCGAGGAGCAGTACTTC. Amino acid sequence: CASSFWFEEQYF.

This clonotype was observed many times. DNA for the CDR3: TGTGCCAGCAGTGCCTCTAGCGGGATAAACACAGATACGCAGTATTTT. Residues: CASSASSGINTDTQYF. The chain combines TRBV12-3 or TRBV12-4 with TRBJ2-3, with 9 bases aligning to TRBD2. The CDR3 contains 16 residues. V was pared by 5 bases and J by 2 bases, with 8 bases of the junction left unmatched.

This clonotype was picked up many times. CDR3 DNA sequence: TGTGCCAGCAGCTTAGGGGGTTGGGAGACCCAGTACTTC. This sequence encodes CASSLGGWETQYF. The J gene is TRBJ2-5, the V gene TRBV7-9; D is undetermined. CDR1 and CDR2 (germline): SEHNR, FQNEAQ (reference sequence). The germline V and J ends were trimmed by 1 base and 5 bases, with 8 bases remaining between them. This CDR3 contains 13 residues.

This clonotype was seen ten or more times. This chain uses TRBV28 with TRBJ2-5; TRBD1 is a possible D gene (6 bases). Germline loops: CDR1 MDHEN, CDR2 SYDVKM. The V end was cut by 7 bases, the J end by 5 bases, with 20 bases between. This CDR3 has 15 amino acids. CDR3 residues: CASTVPSTGKETQYF. Written as DNA, the CDR3 is TGTGCCAGCACAGTTCCCTCCACAGGGAAGGAGACCCAGTACTTC.